These 6 T cell receptor beta chains came from one sample sequenced in a study of blood T cell repertoires in COVID-19. Some clones are missing from TCRdb's copy, which holds only in-frame ones; the method was immunoSEQ multiplex PCR. The data show under 300,000 clones, approximately 85% seen once. The sample consisted of PBMCs or T cells enriched from blood (not recorded which). These receptors all come from a woman aged 45-65 years who had recovered from COVID-19.

This clone turned up a few times. V is TRBV4-2 and J is TRBJ2-1; tentatively, D is TRBD1 (5 bases). The V end lost 0 bases, the J end lost 0 bases, and 21 bases lay between the germline ends. CDR1 is LGHNA and CDR2 is YNFKEQ in the germline V gene. The CDR3 sequence is 20 residues long. The CDR3 is CASSQDSISGMVISYNEQFF. CDR3 DNA: TGTGCCAGCAGCCAAGATTCCATCTCAGGGATGGTAATCTCCTACAATGAGCAGTTCTTC.

This clone was found once. The chain couples TRBV7-6 to TRBJ2-3, with TRBD2 identical over 11 bases. The CDR3 covers 18 residues. Germline values: CDR1 SGHVS, CDR2 FNYEAQ. The trim removed 4 bases at V and 0 bases at J, leaving 9 bases unmatched. This chain's CDR3 is CASSSSPGLAVSTDTQYF. The DNA for the CDR3 is TGTGCCAGCAGCTCGAGCCCGGGACTAGCGGTTAGCACAGATACGCAGTATTTT.

This sequence joins TRBV7-2 and TRBJ1-1; D ambiguous. V lost 1 base, J lost 0 bases, and 6 bases lay in between. CDR3 length: 14 residues. The germline CDR1 and CDR2 sequences are SGHTA and FQGNSA. The CDR3: CASSLGSLNTEAFF. The CDR3 nucleotides are TGTGCCAGCAGCTTAGGCAGTTTGAACACTGAAGCTTTCTTT.

V is TRBV7-3 and J is TRBJ2-7; a possible D gene is TRBD1 (6 bases). The CDR3 consists of 14 residues. V gave up 5 bases and J gave up 3 bases, with 14 bases separating them. CDR1 and CDR2 (germline): SGHTA, FQGTGA. Written as DNA, the CDR3 is TGTGCCAGCAGCCCGTCCCGGACAGACTACGAGCAGTACTTC. This codes for CASSPSRTDYEQYF.

This clone appeared a single time. The sample has other DNA sequences that encode this CDR3 too. The genes are TRBV9 and TRBJ1-5; D is undetermined. CDR1 is SGDLS and CDR2 is YYNGEE in the germline V gene. V gave up 0 bases and J gave up 1 base, with 5 bases separating them. The CDR3 spans 14 residues. CDR3 region: CASSVGLSNQPQHF. Here the CDR3 DNA reads TGTGCCAGCAGCGTAGGACTGAGCAATCAGCCCCAGCATTTT.

This clone was counted a single time. The rearrangement uses TRBV19 and TRBJ1-5, with 8 bases matching TRBD1. Per germline, CDR1 LNHDA and CDR2 SQIVND (reference sequence). The trim removed 6 bases at V and 6 bases at J, leaving 10 bases unmatched. This CDR3 region has 15 residues. In DNA form, the CDR3 reads TGTGCCAGTAGGTTAGACAGGGGAGTTAGTCAGCCCCAGCATTTT. Protein product: CASRLDRGVSQPQHF. Full variable domain (remainder filled in from reference TRBV19 and TRBJ1-5): DGGITQSPKYLFRKEGQNVTLSCEQNLNHDAMYWYRQDPGQGLRLIYYSQIVNDFQKGDIAEGYSVSREKKESFPLTVTSAQKNPTAFYLCASRLDRGVSQPQHFGDGTRLSIL.